One T cell receptor beta chain is described in this entry. Its antigen is currently unknown. The ends were cut back, 0 bases at V and 8 bases at J, with 12 bases in the middle. The CDR3 runs 14 residues. Germline V gene sequence: CDR1 SGHRS, CDR2 YFSETQ. Partitioning of CD4+ cells yielded a CD45RA+ naive subset and a CD45RA-negative memory subset. Sequencing was performed with immunoSEQ multiplex PCR; in TCRdb, only in-frame clones are kept and a portion is missing. The sample includes about 1,500,000 clones, roughly 96% of them seen just once. These data come from a study of shared clonotypes between healthy human individuals. General observations from the study: Sequencing depth was predicted to influence how clonotypes are shared among donors. A small donor pool kept down the genetic and exposure-history diversity that was represented.

The chain uses TRBV5-1 and TRBJ2-4; D may be TRBD1 (6 bases). The sample consisted of naive CD4+ T cells sorted from blood. Sample subset: CD45RA+ positively selected. The receptor's source is a man in his thirties or forties in good health. The CDR3 DNA follows: TGCGCCAGCAGCTTGGGTCAGGGGCGGCACATTCAGTACTTC. Translating it yields CASSLGQGRHIQYF.